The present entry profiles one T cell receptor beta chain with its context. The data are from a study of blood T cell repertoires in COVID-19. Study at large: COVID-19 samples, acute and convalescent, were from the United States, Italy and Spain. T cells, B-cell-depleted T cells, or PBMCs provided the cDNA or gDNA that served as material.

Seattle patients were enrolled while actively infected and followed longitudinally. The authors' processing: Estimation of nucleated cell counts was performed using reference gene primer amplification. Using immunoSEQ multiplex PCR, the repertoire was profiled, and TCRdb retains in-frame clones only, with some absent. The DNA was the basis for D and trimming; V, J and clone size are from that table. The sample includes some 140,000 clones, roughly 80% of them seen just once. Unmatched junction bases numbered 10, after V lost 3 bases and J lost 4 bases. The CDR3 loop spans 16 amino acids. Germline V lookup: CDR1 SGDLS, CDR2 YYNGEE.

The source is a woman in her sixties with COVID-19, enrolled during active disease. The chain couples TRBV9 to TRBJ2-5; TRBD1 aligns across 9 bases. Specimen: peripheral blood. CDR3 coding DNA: TGTGCCAGCAGCGCCCTTTTACAGGGGGCCCGAGAGACCCAGTACTTC. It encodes CASSALLQGARETQYF.